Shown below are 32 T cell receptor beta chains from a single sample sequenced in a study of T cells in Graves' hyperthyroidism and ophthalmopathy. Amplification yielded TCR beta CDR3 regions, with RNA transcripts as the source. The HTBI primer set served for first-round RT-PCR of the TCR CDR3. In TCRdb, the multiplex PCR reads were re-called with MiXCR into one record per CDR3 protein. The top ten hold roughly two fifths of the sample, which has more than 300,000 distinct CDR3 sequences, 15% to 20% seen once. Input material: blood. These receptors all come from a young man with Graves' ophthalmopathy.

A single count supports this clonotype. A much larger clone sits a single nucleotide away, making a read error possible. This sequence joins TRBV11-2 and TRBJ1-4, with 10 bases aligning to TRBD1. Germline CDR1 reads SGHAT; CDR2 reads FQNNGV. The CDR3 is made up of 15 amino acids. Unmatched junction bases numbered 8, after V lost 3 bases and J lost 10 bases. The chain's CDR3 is CASSFEGTGVVKLFF. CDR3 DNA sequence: TGTGCCAGCAGCTTCGAAGGGACAGGGGTAGTAAAACTGTTTTTT.

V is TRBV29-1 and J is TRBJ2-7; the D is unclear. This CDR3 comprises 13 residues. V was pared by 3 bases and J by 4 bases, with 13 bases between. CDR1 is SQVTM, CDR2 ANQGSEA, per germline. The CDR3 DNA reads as TGCAGCGTTGATGTCCCGGACCGGTACGAGCAGTACTTC. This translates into CSVDVPDRYEQYF.

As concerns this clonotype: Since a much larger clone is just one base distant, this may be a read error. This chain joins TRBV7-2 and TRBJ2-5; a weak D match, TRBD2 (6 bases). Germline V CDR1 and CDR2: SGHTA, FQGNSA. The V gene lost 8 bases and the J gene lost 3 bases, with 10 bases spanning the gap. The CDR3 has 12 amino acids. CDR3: CASGSGEETQYF. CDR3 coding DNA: TGTGCCAGCGGCTCGGGAGAAGAGACCCAGTACTTC.

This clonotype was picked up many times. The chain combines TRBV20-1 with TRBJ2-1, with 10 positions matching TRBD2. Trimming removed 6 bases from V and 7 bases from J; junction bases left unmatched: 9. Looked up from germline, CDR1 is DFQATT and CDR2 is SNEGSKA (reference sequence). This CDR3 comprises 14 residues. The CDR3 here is CSAPGTSERNEQFF. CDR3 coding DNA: TGCAGTGCCCCTGGGACTAGCGAGAGAAATGAGCAGTTCTTC.

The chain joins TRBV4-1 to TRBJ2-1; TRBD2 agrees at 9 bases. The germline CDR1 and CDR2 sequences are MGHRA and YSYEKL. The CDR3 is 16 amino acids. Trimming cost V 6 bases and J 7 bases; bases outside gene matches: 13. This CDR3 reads CASRSIAGASPNEQFF. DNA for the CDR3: TGCGCCAGCAGATCCATAGCGGGGGCCTCCCCGAATGAGCAGTTCTTC.

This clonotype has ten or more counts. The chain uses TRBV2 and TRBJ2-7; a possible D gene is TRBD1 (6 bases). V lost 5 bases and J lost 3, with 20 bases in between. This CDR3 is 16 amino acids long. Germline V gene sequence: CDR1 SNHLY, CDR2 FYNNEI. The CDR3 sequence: CASSPNPAGVIYEQYF. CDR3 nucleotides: TGTGCCAGCAGTCCGAACCCCGCAGGGGTTATCTACGAGCAGTACTTC.

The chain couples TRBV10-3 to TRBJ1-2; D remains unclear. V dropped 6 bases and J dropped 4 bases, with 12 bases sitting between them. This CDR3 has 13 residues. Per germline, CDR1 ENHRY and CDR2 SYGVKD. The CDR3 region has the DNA TGTGCCATCAGAGACGGCAGCTCCTATGGCTACACCTTC. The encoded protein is CAIRDGSSYGYTF.

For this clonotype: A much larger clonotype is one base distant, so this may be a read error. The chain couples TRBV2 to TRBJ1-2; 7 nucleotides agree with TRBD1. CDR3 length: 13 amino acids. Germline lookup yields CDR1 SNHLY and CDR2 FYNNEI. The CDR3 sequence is CAGSLDRFAGYTF. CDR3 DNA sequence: TGTGCCGGCAGCTTGGACAGGTTTGCTGGCTACACCTTC.

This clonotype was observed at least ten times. CDR3 nucleotide sequence: TGCAGCGTTACCGAATCCACAGATACGCAGTATTTT. Translation: CSVTESTDTQYF. This rearrangement joins TRBV29-1 to TRBJ2-3; D gene uncertain. The CDR3 is 12 amino acids. V shed 5 bases and J shed 2 bases, with 8 bases lying between them. Germline loops: CDR1 SQVTM, CDR2 ANQGSEA.

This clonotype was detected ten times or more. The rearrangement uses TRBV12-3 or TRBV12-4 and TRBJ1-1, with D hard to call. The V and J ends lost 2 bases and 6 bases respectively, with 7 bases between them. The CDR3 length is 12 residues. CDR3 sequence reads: CASSLKGAEAFF. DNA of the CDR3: TGTGCCAGCAGTTTAAAGGGAGCTGAAGCTTTCTTT.

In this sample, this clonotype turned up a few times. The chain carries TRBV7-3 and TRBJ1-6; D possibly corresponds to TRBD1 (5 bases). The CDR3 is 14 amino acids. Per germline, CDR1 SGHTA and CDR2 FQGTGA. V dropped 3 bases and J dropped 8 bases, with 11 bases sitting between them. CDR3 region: CASSFGRDHSPLHF. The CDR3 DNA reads TGTGCCAGCAGCTTCGGCAGGGACCATTCACCCCTCCACTTT.

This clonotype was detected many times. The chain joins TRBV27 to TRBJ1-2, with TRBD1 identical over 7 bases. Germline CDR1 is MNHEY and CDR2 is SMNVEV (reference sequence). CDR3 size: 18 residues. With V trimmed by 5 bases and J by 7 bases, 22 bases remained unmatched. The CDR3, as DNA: TGTGCCAGCAGTCCCAAGCGGGACAGCCGTTTATTCTATGCTGGCTACACCTTC. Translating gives CASSPKRDSRLFYAGYTF.

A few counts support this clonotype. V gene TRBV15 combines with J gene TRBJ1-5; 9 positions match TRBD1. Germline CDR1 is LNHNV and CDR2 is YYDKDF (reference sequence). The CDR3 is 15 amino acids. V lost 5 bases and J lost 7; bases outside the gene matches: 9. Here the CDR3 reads CATSVGTGPGQPQHF. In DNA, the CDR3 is TGTGCCACCAGCGTGGGGACAGGGCCAGGGCAGCCCCAGCATTTT.

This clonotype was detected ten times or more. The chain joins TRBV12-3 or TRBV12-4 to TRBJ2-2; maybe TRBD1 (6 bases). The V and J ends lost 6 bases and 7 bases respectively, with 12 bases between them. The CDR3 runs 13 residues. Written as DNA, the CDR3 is TGTGCCAGCAGATCTACAGGGATCGGGGAGCTGTTTTTT. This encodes CASRSTGIGELFF.

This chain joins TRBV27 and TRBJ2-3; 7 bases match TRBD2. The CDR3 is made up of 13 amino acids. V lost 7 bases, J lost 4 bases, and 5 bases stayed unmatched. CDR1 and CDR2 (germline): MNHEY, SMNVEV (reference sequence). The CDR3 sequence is CASILSGPDTQYF. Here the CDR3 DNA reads TGTGCCAGCATACTTAGCGGGCCAGATACGCAGTATTTT.

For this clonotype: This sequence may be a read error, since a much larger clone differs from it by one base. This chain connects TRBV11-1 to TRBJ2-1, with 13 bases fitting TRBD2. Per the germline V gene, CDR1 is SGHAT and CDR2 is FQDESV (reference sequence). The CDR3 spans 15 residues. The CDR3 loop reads CASSPGLAGAGERFF. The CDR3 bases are TGTGCCAGCAGCCCCGGACTAGCGGGAGCGGGTGAGCGGTTCTTC.

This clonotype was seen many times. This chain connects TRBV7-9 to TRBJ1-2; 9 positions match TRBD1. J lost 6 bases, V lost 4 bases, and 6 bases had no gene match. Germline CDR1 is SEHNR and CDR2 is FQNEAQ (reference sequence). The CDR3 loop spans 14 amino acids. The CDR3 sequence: CASSSHRGPDGYTF. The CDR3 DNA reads TGTGCCAGCAGCTCCCACAGGGGGCCGGATGGCTACACCTTC.

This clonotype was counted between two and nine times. DNA of the CDR3: TGTGCCAGCAGCCAAGAGGGGGGCACACCCCTCCACTTT. Its protein product is CASSQEGGTPLHF. The chain joins TRBV7-3 to TRBJ1-6; tentatively, D is TRBD1 (6 bases). CDR3 length: 13 amino acids. Trimming cost V 5 bases and J 11 bases, with 13 bases left between them. CDR1 is SGHTA, CDR2 FQGTGA, per germline.

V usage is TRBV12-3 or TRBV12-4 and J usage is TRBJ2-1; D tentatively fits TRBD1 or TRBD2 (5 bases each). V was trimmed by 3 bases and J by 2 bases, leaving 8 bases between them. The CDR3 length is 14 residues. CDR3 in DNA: TGTGCCAGCAGTTTTGGGACCCCCTACAATGAGCAGTTCTTC. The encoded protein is CASSFGTPYNEQFF.

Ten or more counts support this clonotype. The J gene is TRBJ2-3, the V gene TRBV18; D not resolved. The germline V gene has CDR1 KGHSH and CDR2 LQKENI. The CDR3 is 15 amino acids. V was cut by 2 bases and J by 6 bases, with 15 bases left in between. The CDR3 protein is CASSPSLNAGDTQYF. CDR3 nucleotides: TGTGCCAGCTCACCATCTCTCAATGCTGGGGATACGCAGTATTTT.

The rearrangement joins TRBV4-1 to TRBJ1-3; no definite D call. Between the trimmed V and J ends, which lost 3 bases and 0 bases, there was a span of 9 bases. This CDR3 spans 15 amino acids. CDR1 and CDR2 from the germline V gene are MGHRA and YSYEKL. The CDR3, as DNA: TGCGCCAGCAGCCAGGTACACCTCTCTGGAAACACCATATATTTT. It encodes CASSQVHLSGNTIYF.

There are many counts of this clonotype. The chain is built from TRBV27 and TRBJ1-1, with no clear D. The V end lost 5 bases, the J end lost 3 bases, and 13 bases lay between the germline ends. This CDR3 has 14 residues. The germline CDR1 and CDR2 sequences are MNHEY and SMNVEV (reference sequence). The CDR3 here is CASSASPFDTEAFF. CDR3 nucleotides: TGTGCCAGCAGTGCCTCCCCCTTCGACACTGAAGCTTTCTTT.

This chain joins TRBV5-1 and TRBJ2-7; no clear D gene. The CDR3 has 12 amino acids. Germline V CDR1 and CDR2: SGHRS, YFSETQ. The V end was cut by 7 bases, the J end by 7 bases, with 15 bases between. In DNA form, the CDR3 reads TGCGCCAGCGAGAGTGGTTTTGGGGAGCAGTACTTC. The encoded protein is CASESGFGEQYF.

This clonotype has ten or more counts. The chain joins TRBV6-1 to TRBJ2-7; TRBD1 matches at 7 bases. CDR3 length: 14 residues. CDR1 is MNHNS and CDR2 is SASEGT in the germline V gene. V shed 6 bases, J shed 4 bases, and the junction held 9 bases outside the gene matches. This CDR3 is CASRPGQQQYEQYF. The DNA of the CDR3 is TGTGCCAGCAGGCCGGGACAGCAACAGTACGAGCAGTACTTC.

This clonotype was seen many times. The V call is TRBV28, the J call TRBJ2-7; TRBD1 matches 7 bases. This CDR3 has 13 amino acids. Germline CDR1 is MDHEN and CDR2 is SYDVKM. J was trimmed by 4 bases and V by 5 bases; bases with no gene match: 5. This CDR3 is CASSEDRWYEQYF. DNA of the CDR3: TGTGCCAGCAGTGAGGACAGGTGGTACGAGCAGTACTTC.

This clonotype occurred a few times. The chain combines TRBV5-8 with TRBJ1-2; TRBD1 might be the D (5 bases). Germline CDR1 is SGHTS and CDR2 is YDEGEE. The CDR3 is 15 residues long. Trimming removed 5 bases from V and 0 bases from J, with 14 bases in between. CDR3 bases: TGTGCCAGCAGGGTCTGGGGCCCATCTAACTATGGCTACACCTTC. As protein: CASRVWGPSNYGYTF.

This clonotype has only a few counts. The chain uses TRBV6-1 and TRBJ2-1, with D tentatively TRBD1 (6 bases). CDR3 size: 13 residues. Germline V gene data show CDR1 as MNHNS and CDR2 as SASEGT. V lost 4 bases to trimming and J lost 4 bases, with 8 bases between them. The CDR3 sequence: CASSVDRYNEQFF. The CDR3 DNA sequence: TGTGCCAGCAGTGTGGACAGATACAATGAGCAGTTCTTC.

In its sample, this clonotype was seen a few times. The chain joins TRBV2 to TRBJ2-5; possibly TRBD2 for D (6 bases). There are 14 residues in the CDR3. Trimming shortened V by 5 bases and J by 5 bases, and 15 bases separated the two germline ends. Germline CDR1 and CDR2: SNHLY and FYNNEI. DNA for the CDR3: TGTGCCAGCAGTTCTGGCGGGATAGGGGAGACCCAGTACTTC. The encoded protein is CASSSGGIGETQYF.

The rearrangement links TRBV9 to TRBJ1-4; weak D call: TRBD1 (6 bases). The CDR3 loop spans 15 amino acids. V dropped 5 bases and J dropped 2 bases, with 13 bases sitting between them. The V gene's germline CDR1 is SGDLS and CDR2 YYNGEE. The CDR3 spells CASSYSGQTNEKLFF. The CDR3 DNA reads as TGTGCCAGCAGTTACTCTGGACAGACTAATGAAAAACTGTTTTTT.

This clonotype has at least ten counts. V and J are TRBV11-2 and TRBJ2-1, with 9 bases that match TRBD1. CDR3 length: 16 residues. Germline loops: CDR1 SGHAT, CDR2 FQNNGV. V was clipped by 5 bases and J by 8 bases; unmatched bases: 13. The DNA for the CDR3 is TGTGCCAGCAGCCCCTTCGGGACAGGGCCCTCGGATGAGCAGTTCTTC. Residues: CASSPFGTGPSDEQFF.

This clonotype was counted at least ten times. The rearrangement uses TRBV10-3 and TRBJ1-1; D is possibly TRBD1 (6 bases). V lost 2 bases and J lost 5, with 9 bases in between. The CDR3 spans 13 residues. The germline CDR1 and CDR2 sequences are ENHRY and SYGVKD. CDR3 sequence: CAISEATGTEAFF. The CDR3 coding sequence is TGTGCCATCAGTGAGGCCACAGGGACTGAAGCTTTCTTT.

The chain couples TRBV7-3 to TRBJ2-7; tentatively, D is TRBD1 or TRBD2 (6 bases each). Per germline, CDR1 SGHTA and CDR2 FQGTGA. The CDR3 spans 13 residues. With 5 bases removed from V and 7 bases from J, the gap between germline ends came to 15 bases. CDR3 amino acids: CASSAAGGREQYF. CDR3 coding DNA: TGTGCCAGCAGCGCCGCCGGGGGCCGGGAGCAGTACTTC.